Listed below are T cell receptor beta chains from one sample, sequenced in a study of blood T cell repertoires in COVID-19. The protocol was immunoSEQ multiplex PCR, while the TCRdb copy is restricted to in-frame clones and leaves out a portion. The repertoire consists of roughly 43,000 clones, with roughly 88% occurring once and the leading ten covering around 14%. Sequenced: peripheral blood. These receptors all come from a human donor in a cohort sampled during active COVID-19. The donor label of this sample is uncertain. Both conserved end residues are part of each CDR3. Fields, in order: J gene, D gene, V gene, clone size, CDR3 protein, CDR3 DNA. A D gene is named only where the DNA matches it firmly. Clone size is given for some rows only: seen once, a few or many times, or a class if the clone is expanded.

j_gene: TRBJ2-1; d_gene: TRBD2; v_gene: TRBV4-2; abundance: NA; CDR3aa: CASTLSSGGDNEQFF; CDR3nt: TGTGCCAGCACCCTGAGTAGCGGGGGGGACAATGAGCAGTTCTTC
j_gene: TRBJ2-4; d_gene: NA; v_gene: TRBV28; abundance: NA; CDR3aa: CASTQGAVGKNIQYF; CDR3nt: TGTGCCAGCACCCAAGGGGCGGTAGGCAAAAACATTCAGTACTTC
j_gene: TRBJ2-3; d_gene: NA; v_gene: TRBV27; abundance: NA; CDR3aa: CASSRPGGTQYF; CDR3nt: TGTGCCAGCAGCCGCCCTGGCGGTACGCAGTATTTT
j_gene: TRBJ2-2; d_gene: NA; v_gene: TRBV2; abundance: few; CDR3aa: CASSASGANTGELFF; CDR3nt: TGTGCCAGCAGTGCATCAGGGGCGAACACCGGGGAGCTGTTTTTT
j_gene: TRBJ1-2; d_gene: NA; v_gene: TRBV7-8; abundance: NA; CDR3aa: CASGVGGNYGYTF; CDR3nt: TGTGCCAGCGGCGTTGGGGGGAACTATGGCTACACCTTC
j_gene: TRBJ2-7; d_gene: NA; v_gene: TRBV5-5; abundance: NA; CDR3aa: CASSLRAGAYEQYF; CDR3nt: TGTGCCAGCAGCTTGAGGGCAGGGGCCTACGAGCAGTACTTC
j_gene: TRBJ2-3; d_gene: TRBD2; v_gene: TRBV5-1; abundance: NA; CDR3aa: CASSHNGLAGGFPDTQYF; CDR3nt: TGCGCCAGCAGCCATAATGGACTAGCGGGGGGGTTCCCAGATACGCAGTATTTT
j_gene: TRBJ2-7; d_gene: NA; v_gene: TRBV2; abundance: NA; CDR3aa: CASSERPGNDEQYF; CDR3nt: TGTGCCAGCAGTGAAAGACCGGGGAACGACGAGCAGTACTTC
j_gene: TRBJ2-3; d_gene: NA; v_gene: TRBV5-1; abundance: NA; CDR3aa: CASSLSPSRVADTQYF; CDR3nt: TGCGCCAGCAGCTTGTCCCCTAGCCGGGTGGCAGATACGCAGTATTTT
j_gene: TRBJ2-7; d_gene: TRBD1; v_gene: TRBV28; abundance: NA; CDR3aa: CASSLNRGWVYEQYF; CDR3nt: TGTGCCAGCAGCTTAAACAGGGGTTGGGTCTACGAGCAGTACTTC
j_gene: TRBJ2-5; d_gene: TRBD1; v_gene: TRBV5-8; abundance: NA; CDR3aa: CASSRRTGAETQYF; CDR3nt: TGTGCCAGCAGCCGGCGGACAGGGGCAGAGACCCAGTACTTC
j_gene: TRBJ1-3; d_gene: NA; v_gene: TRBV6-6; abundance: once; CDR3aa: CASTRSGVSGNTIYF; CDR3nt: TGTGCCAGCACCAGATCCGGGGTTTCTGGAAACACCATATATTTT
j_gene: TRBJ1-6; d_gene: TRBD1; v_gene: TRBV11-2; abundance: once; CDR3aa: CASSQDRASPLHF; CDR3nt: TGTGCCAGCAGCCAAGACAGGGCTTCACCCCTCCACTTT
j_gene: TRBJ1-2; d_gene: NA; v_gene: TRBV27; abundance: NA; CDR3aa: CASSLGPGLSKGYTF; CDR3nt: TGTGCCAGCAGTCTCGGCCCGGGACTGAGTAAGGGCTACACCTTC
j_gene: TRBJ1-5; d_gene: TRBD1; v_gene: TRBV2; abundance: NA; CDR3aa: CASSGAGTGTNQPQHF; CDR3nt: TGTGCCAGCAGTGGAGCAGGGACAGGGACAAATCAGCCCCAGCATTTT
j_gene: TRBJ2-5; d_gene: NA; v_gene: TRBV12-3/TRBV12-4; abundance: NA; CDR3aa: CASSFSTQETQYF; CDR3nt: TGTGCCAGCAGCTTTTCCACCCAGGAGACCCAGTACTTC
j_gene: TRBJ2-2; d_gene: TRBD1; v_gene: TRBV15; abundance: NA; CDR3aa: CATSSRQGTGELFF; CDR3nt: TGTGCCACCAGCAGTAGACAGGGAACCGGGGAGCTGTTTTTT